The entry below gives a single T cell receptor beta chain sequence along with its context. The sample is drawn from a study of cytomegalovirus exposure and HLA in healthy donors. The CDR3 runs 15 residues. Trimming took off 2 bases at V and 1 base at J, with 11 bases between the two ends. Germline V gene sequence: CDR1 SGHTA, CDR2 FQGNSA. Sequencing used immunoSEQ multiplex PCR; TCRdb keeps in-frame clones, though not all of them. Counted here are about 270,000 clones, just over 85% occurring once; the ten biggest clones make up 0.9% to 1.1%. This chain joins TRBV7-2 and TRBJ1-1, with D perhaps matching TRBD1 (5 bases). The TCR originated in a woman under 30 in good health and CMV-seronegative. Sequences were obtained from PBMCs. The CDR3 coding sequence is TGTGCCAGCAGCTTACCCCTCGGGGGGAACACTGAAGCTTTCTTT. The encoded protein is CASSLPLGGNTEAFF.